One and the same sample provided the 32 T cell receptor beta chains below, sequenced in a study of regulatory T cells in long-lasting Graves disease. According to the study, TCR beta libraries were built with iRepertoire HTBI primers and CDR3-region Arm-PCR. TCRdb used MiXCR to reprocess the multiplex PCR reads, holding one entry per CDR3 protein. The table shows roughly 400,000 distinct CDR3 sequences, with 21% occurring only once. The time point was: persistent/refractory GD, antithyroid drugs over 5 years with positive TRAb. PBMCs provided the RNA from which the TCR library was made. The starting material was peripheral blood mononuclear cells (PBMCs), obtained when the disease was refractory, from a patient treated with antithyroid drugs. The receptor set was obtained from a female donor with Graves disease.

Note on this clonotype: A much more abundant neighbour one base away suggests this may be a read error. The J gene is TRBJ1-1, the V gene TRBV5-1, with D unclear. The CDR3 sequence is 15 residues long. Germline-derived CDR1 and CDR2 are SGHRS and YFSETQ. CDR3 in amino acids: CASSLYSDNNTEAFF. As DNA, the CDR3 is TGTGCCAGCAGCTTATACTCCGACAACAACACTGAAGCTTTCTTT. Full variable domain (rest looked up from reference TRBV5-1 and TRBJ1-1): KAGVTQTPRYLIKTRGQQVTLSCSPISGHRSVSWYQQTPGQGLQFLFEYFSETQRNKGNFPGRFSGRQFSNSRSEMNVSTLELGDSALYLCASSLYSDNNTEAFFGQGTRLTVV.

The sample holds many counts of this clonotype. This chain joins TRBV6-2 or TRBV6-3 and TRBJ2-5; 8 nucleotides align to TRBD1. Per germline, CDR1 MNHEY and CDR2 SVGEGT. The CDR3 contains 16 residues. The J segment lost 5 bases and the V segment lost 6 bases, leaving 14 bases of the junction unmatched. Written as DNA, the CDR3 is TGTGCCAGCAGGGGACAGGCGGGTAGAGGTGGTGAGACCCAGTACTTC. It yields the protein CASRGQAGRGGETQYF.

This clonotype appeared a few times. The genes are TRBV20-1 and TRBJ1-2; TRBD1 is a possible D gene (6 bases). V gave up 4 bases and J gave up 9 bases, with 15 bases separating them. CDR3 length: 12 residues. CDR1 and CDR2 from the germline V gene are DFQATT and SNEGSKA (reference sequence). Here the CDR3 DNA reads TGCAGTGCTAAGCCGGACAGCCAACGCTACACCTTC. Its translation: CSAKPDSQRYTF.

The sample holds a few counts of this clonotype. A read error is possible here, since a much larger clone lies one base away. This chain connects TRBV6-2 or TRBV6-3 to TRBJ2-7; 7 bases are shared with TRBD2. There are 13 residues in the CDR3. Per the germline V gene, CDR1 is MNHEY and CDR2 is SVGEGT. The DNA for the CDR3 is TGTGCCACCAGGGAGGGGTCCTTTAGCGAGAAAGGCTTC. This gives the protein CATREGSFSEKGF.

This clonotype has a handful of counts. V usage is TRBV24-1 and J usage is TRBJ1-2; no definite D call. V was clipped by 8 bases and J by 5 bases, with 14 bases between them. The CDR3 runs 13 residues. CDR1 is KGHDR and CDR2 is SFDVKD in the germline V gene. The CDR3 nucleotides read TGTGCCACCAATGACGGACGGAAGTATGGCTACACCTTC. Its protein is CATNDGRKYGYTF.

This clonotype was seen a few times. The gene calls are TRBV15 and TRBJ2-2, with 10 positions matching TRBD2. Germline CDR1 and CDR2: LNHNV and YYDKDF (reference sequence). This CDR3 is 13 amino acids long. The junction had 6 bases not matched to a gene; V was cut back by 10 bases and J by 7 bases. This CDR3 is CAKLAGEVGELFF. The CDR3 DNA reads TGTGCCAAGCTAGCGGGAGAGGTCGGGGAGCTGTTTTTT.

This clonotype was counted ten times or more. The rearrangement links TRBV28 to TRBJ2-7; D perhaps matches TRBD2 (6 bases). Trimming took off 2 bases at V and 2 bases at J, with 7 bases between the two ends. The CDR3 consists of 13 residues. Germline CDR1 and CDR2: MDHEN and SYDVKM. The CDR3 DNA reads as TGTGCCAGCAGTTTAGGGGGGACCTACGAGCAGTACTTC. This gives the protein CASSLGGTYEQYF.

In its sample, this clonotype was seen a few times. J is TRBJ2-5 and V is TRBV24-1; a possible D gene is TRBD1 (6 bases). Per germline, CDR1 KGHDR and CDR2 SFDVKD. The V end lost 4 bases, the J end lost 4 bases, and 9 bases lay between the germline ends. The CDR3 is 13 amino acids. The DNA of the CDR3 is TGTGCCACCAGTGACCGACAGGTAGAGACCCAGTACTTC. It encodes CATSDRQVETQYF.

In regard to this clonotype: The junction shows a germline mismatch at one end, possibly a read error. This sequence joins TRBV19 and TRBJ1-1, with D unclear. The CDR3 has 12 residues. Germline CDR1 LNHDA, CDR2 SQIVND (reference sequence). CDR3 sequence (DNA): TGTGCCGGTAGTAACCGGAACACTGAAGCTTTCTTT. This encodes CAGSNRNTEAFF.

The chain uses TRBV5-4 and TRBJ2-5; 14 nucleotides line up with TRBD2. In germline, CDR1 is SGHNT, CDR2 YYREEE (reference sequence). J lost 5 bases, V lost 2 bases, and 8 bases had no gene match. This CDR3 has 17 amino acids. The CDR3 reads CASSLPGTSGSEETQYF. The CDR3 DNA sequence: TGTGCCAGCAGCTTACCCGGGACTAGCGGGAGTGAGGAGACCCAGTACTTC.

This clonotype was seen only a few times. The gene calls are TRBV12-3 or TRBV12-4 and TRBJ1-5; D is unresolved. V shed 3 bases and J shed 7 bases, with 13 bases lying between them. CDR3 size: 14 residues. CDR3 DNA: TGTGCCAGCAGTTTGGTCTGGGTTCAACAGCCCCAGCATTTT. It translates to CASSLVWVQQPQHF.

The rearrangement joins TRBV5-5 to TRBJ1-2, with no clear D. The CDR3 has 14 residues. CDR1 and CDR2 (germline): SGHKS, YYEKEE (reference sequence). Deletions cut 4 bases from V and 2 bases from J, with 12 bases between. CDR3 region: CASSPDMGNYGYTF. The CDR3, as DNA: TGTGCCAGCAGCCCCGATATGGGGAACTATGGCTACACCTTC.

J is TRBJ2-3 and V is TRBV6-2 or TRBV6-3; D is ambiguous. The germline CDR1 and CDR2 sequences are MNHEY and SVGEGT. The CDR3 loop spans 14 amino acids. V was clipped by 8 bases and J by 1 base, with 13 bases between them. CDR3 sequence (DNA): TGTGCCAGCTGTTTCCGGTATGGCACAGATACGCAGTATTTT. Translated: CASCFRYGTDTQYF.

This clonotype was recorded many times. The J gene is TRBJ1-1, the V gene TRBV12-3 or TRBV12-4, with D perhaps matching TRBD1 (5 bases). The V and J ends lost 8 bases and 1 base respectively, with 17 bases between them. CDR3 length: 15 residues. CDR3 residues: CASGLGGEENTEAFF. CDR3 nucleotides: TGTGCCAGCGGATTGGGAGGGGAAGAGAACACTGAAGCTTTCTTT.

This clonotype was seen only once. A much larger clonotype is one base distant, so this may be a read error. V is TRBV2 and J is TRBJ2-7, with TRBD2 identical over 8 bases. Germline V gene data show CDR1 as SNHLY and CDR2 as FYNNEI. CDR3 length: 16 amino acids. CDR3 DNA sequence: TGTGCCAGCAGTGAAAGGGTTGCGGGAGGAACTTACGGGCAGTACTTC. Protein: CASSERVAGGTYGQYF.

This clonotype has ten or more counts. The V call is TRBV28, the J call TRBJ2-7; perhaps TRBD1 as D (5 bases). Germline V gene lookup returns CDR1 MDHEN and CDR2 SYDVKM. The CDR3 length is 15 residues. With 0 bases removed from V and 0 bases from J, the gap between germline ends came to 9 bases. CDR3: CASSLWDMSSYEQYF. Written as DNA, the CDR3 is TGTGCCAGCAGTTTATGGGACATGTCCTCCTACGAGCAGTACTTC.

The chain uses TRBV27 and TRBJ1-2; TRBD1 matches at 7 bases. Per germline, CDR1 MNHEY and CDR2 SMNVEV (reference sequence). CDR3 length: 16 residues. The V and J ends lost 3 bases and 6 bases, in that order; junction bases with no gene match: 13. The CDR3 sequence is CASSLTFPTGNNGYTF. In nucleotides, the CDR3 is TGTGCCAGCAGTTTGACATTCCCGACAGGGAACAATGGCTACACCTTC.

In regard to this clonotype: It is likely a read error, because the conserved phenylalanine at the end of the CDR3 is missing. This chain joins TRBV11-2 and TRBJ2-5; a possible D gene is TRBD2 (6 bases). From germline, CDR1 is SGHAT and CDR2 FQNNGV. The CDR3 covers 15 residues. Trimming cost V 4 bases and J 4 bases, with 16 bases left between them. CDR3: CASSSSRQGGETQYS. CDR3 DNA: TGTGCCAGCAGCTCCTCCCGGCAGGGAGGAGAGACCCAGTACTCC.

As regards this clonotype: The final CDR3 position lacks the conserved phenylalanine or tryptophan, pointing to a likely read error. This sequence joins TRBV20-1 and TRBJ2-2; no firm D call. Germline V gene lookup returns CDR1 DFQATT and CDR2 SNEGSKA (reference sequence). The CDR3 loop spans 13 amino acids. V was cut by 2 bases and J by 4 bases, with 8 bases left in between. The chain's CDR3 is CSARNPATGELFL. The CDR3 DNA is TGCAGTGCTAGAAATCCCGCCACCGGGGAGCTGTTTCTT.

This clonotype was seen ten or more times. The gene calls are TRBV2 and TRBJ2-5; 9 bases are a match to TRBD2. The junction had 12 bases not matched to a gene; V was cut back by 5 bases and J by 2 bases. Germline CDR1 reads SNHLY; CDR2 reads FYNNEI. The CDR3 covers 17 residues. CDR3 sequence reads: CASSQTTSGPSQETQYF. Written as DNA, the CDR3 is TGTGCCAGCAGTCAAACAACTAGCGGGCCATCTCAAGAGACCCAGTACTTC.

This clonotype was picked up many times. V is TRBV5-1 and J is TRBJ1-2; D is unresolved. The CDR3 runs 12 residues. Germline lookup yields CDR1 SGHRS and CDR2 YFSETQ. Deletions cut 4 bases from V and 6 bases from J, with 10 bases between. CDR3 amino acids: CASSRVSDGYTF. Written as DNA, the CDR3 is TGCGCCAGCAGCCGGGTTTCGGATGGCTACACCTTC.

This clonotype has only a few counts. The V and J genes are TRBV20-1 and TRBJ2-2; tentatively, D is TRBD2 (5 bases). Germline assignment: CDR1 DFQATT and CDR2 SNEGSKA (reference sequence). This CDR3 is built from 15 residues. V lost 0 bases, J lost 6 bases, and 14 bases lay in between. The CDR3 is CSARDLRAGAGELFF. The CDR3 DNA reads as TGCAGTGCTAGAGATCTTAGGGCCGGGGCCGGGGAGCTGTTTTTT.

This chain links TRBV7-3 with TRBJ1-4; 7 positions agree with TRBD1. Germline values: CDR1 SGHTA, CDR2 FQGTGA. J gave up 0 bases and V 5 bases, and 9 bases lay outside the gene matches. The CDR3 loop spans 17 amino acids. The chain's CDR3 is CASSLYWDSATNEKLFF. Written as DNA, the CDR3 is TGTGCCAGCAGCCTCTACTGGGACAGTGCAACTAATGAAAAACTGTTTTTT. The variable domain in full, completed from reference TRBV7-3 and TRBJ1-4, reads GAGVSQTPSNKVTEKGKYVELRCDPISGHTALYWYRQSLGQGPEFLIYFQGTGAADDSGLPNDRFFAVRPEGSVSTLKIQRTERGDSAVYLCASSLYWDSATNEKLFFGSGTQLSVL.

This clonotype was seen many times. The V gene is TRBV28, the J gene TRBJ1-2; D remains unclear. Germline V gene data show CDR1 as MDHEN and CDR2 as SYDVKM. This CDR3 is built from 14 residues. The ends were cut back, 5 bases at V and 1 base at J, with 11 bases in the middle. Here the CDR3 DNA reads TGTGCCAGCAGTCGAGGCGGCATTAACTATGGCTACACCTTC. This encodes CASSRGGINYGYTF.

In this sample, this clonotype turned up many times. The CDR3 sequence: CASSLVRFGRGNTEAFF. The CDR3 DNA is TGTGCCAGCAGTTTAGTCCGATTCGGACGGGGGAACACTGAAGCTTTCTTT. V gene TRBV12-3 or TRBV12-4 combines with J gene TRBJ1-1; no reliable D call. The CDR3 sequence is 17 residues long. V gave up 1 base and J gave up 1 base, with 16 bases separating them.

This chain uses TRBV5-1 with TRBJ2-7; the D is unclear. From germline, CDR1 is SGHRS and CDR2 YFSETQ. The germline V and J ends were trimmed by 0 bases and 2 bases, with 12 bases remaining between them. This CDR3 spans 15 amino acids. The CDR3 loop is CASSLGEAETYEQYF. In DNA, the CDR3 is TGCGCCAGCAGCTTGGGCGAGGCTGAGACCTACGAGCAGTACTTC.

This clonotype was counted a few times. This sequence joins TRBV5-1 and TRBJ2-4; TRBD2 matches at 7 bases. In germline, CDR1 is SGHRS, CDR2 YFSETQ. The CDR3 has 18 amino acids. With V trimmed by 0 bases and J by 0 bases, 9 bases remained unmatched. The CDR3 DNA follows: TGCGCCAGCAGCTTGGGACGTCCGGGACTACCAGCCAAAAACATTCAGTACTTC. It encodes CASSLGRPGLPAKNIQYF.

This chain connects TRBV10-3 to TRBJ2-7; D assignment may be TRBD1 or TRBD2 (5 bases each). This CDR3 is built from 15 residues. The V and J ends lost 10 bases and 0 bases respectively, with 19 bases between them. The germline V gene has CDR1 ENHRY and CDR2 SYGVKD. The DNA of the CDR3 is TGTGCCACAAAGCCCAGGGAGCGAGACTCCTACGAGCAGTACTTC. Translating gives CATKPRERDSYEQYF.

Only a few counts were recorded for this clonotype. A much larger clone lies one base from this, so it may be a read error. The V gene is TRBV6-2 or TRBV6-3, the J gene TRBJ2-4; D assignment may be TRBD1 or TRBD2 (5 bases each). The V gene's germline CDR1 is MNHEY and CDR2 SVGEGT. This CDR3 spans 14 amino acids. DNA of the CDR3: TGTGCCAGCGGTGGGGCAGGGAGTGTGAACATTCGGTACTTC. Its protein is CASGGAGSVNIRYF.

A few counts support this clonotype. This sequence joins TRBV5-1 and TRBJ2-7; 8 bases map to TRBD1. This CDR3 contains 15 residues. The germline gives CDR1 SGHRS, CDR2 YFSETQ. Trimming removed 0 bases from V and 4 bases from J; junction bases left unmatched: 6. This chain's CDR3 is CASSLATGDKYEQYF. For the CDR3, the DNA is TGCGCCAGCAGCTTGGCGACAGGGGATAAGTACGAGCAGTACTTC.

A few counts support this clonotype. CDR3 region: CSARDLGSSYEQYF. In DNA, the CDR3 is TGCAGTGCTAGAGATTTGGGCAGCTCCTACGAGCAGTACTTC. The chain couples TRBV20-1 to TRBJ2-7; D not resolved. Germline V lookup: CDR1 DFQATT, CDR2 SNEGSKA (reference sequence). The CDR3 is 14 residues long. V lost 0 bases and J lost 0, with 9 bases in between.

This clonotype was detected a few times. The genes are TRBV7-9 and TRBJ2-2; 8 positions match TRBD1. CDR3 length: 12 residues. Germline CDR1 is SEHNR and CDR2 is FQNEAQ (reference sequence). After removal of 8 bases from V and 7 bases from J, the junction contained 3 bases not matched to a gene. The CDR3 reads CASGDRFGELFF. DNA of the CDR3: TGTGCCAGCGGGGACAGGTTCGGGGAGCTGTTTTTT.